The 22 T cell receptor beta chains given below trace back to one sample, sequenced in a study of hypomethylating agent response in myelodysplastic syndrome (dated by TCRdb to about 2021). The library was prepared using the immunoSEQ multiplex PCR assay. Imported from immuneACCESS, the table was reduced by TCRdb to in-frame sequences with V and J called. These copies leave out some clones; in studies compared against another copy, an unresolved V gene accounts for under half, and the cause of the remainder is not known. Counted in this sample were approximately 5,000 clones; about 81% of them appeared once. Approximately 15% of the sample is in the top ten clones. The source was bone marrow, collected before or after starting hypomethylating agent treatment for myelodysplastic syndrome (not recorded which). The source of these receptors is a human donor with myelodysplastic syndrome.

J is TRBJ2-7 and V is TRBV30; D possibly corresponds to TRBD1 (5 bases). This CDR3 spans 14 amino acids. Germline V gene sequence: CDR1 GTSNPN, CDR2 SVGIG (reference sequence). V gave up 0 bases and J gave up 0 bases, with 9 bases separating them. The CDR3 loop reads CAWSVTGYSYEQYF. As DNA, the CDR3 is TGTGCCTGGAGTGTAACAGGCTACTCCTACGAGCAGTACTTC.

The rearrangement uses TRBV5-5 and TRBJ2-1; 7 positions agree with TRBD2. This CDR3 region has 16 residues. The V gene's germline CDR1 is SGHKS and CDR2 YYEKEE (reference sequence). V was pared by 4 bases and J by 0 bases, with 7 bases of the junction left unmatched. CDR3 nucleotides: TGTGCCAGCAGCGCTCAGAGCGGGGCCTCCTACAATGAGCAGTTCTTC. Protein sequence: CASSAQSGASYNEQFF.

This clone was seen just once. In DNA, the CDR3 is TGCGCCAGCAGCTTGTCGGGGCTTAGCACAGATACGCAGTATTTT. Translating it yields CASSLSGLSTDTQYF. V is TRBV5-1 and J is TRBJ2-3; perhaps D is TRBD1 or TRBD2 (5 bases each). The V end was cut by 1 base, the J end by 0 bases, with 9 bases between. This CDR3 has 15 amino acids. The germline V gene encodes CDR1 SGHRS and CDR2 YFSETQ. Drawing the rest from reference TRBV5-1 and TRBJ2-3, the complete variable domain is KAGVTQTPRYLIKTRGQQVTLSCSPISGHRSVSWYQQTPGQGLQFLFEYFSETQRNKGNFPGRFSGRQFSNSRSEMNVSTLELGDSALYLCASSLSGLSTDTQYFGPGTRLTVL.

V gene TRBV30 combines with J gene TRBJ2-7; D could derive from TRBD1 or TRBD2 (7 bases each). V was shortened by 5 bases and J by 4 bases, with 15 bases between the two germline ends. Germline CDR1 is GTSNPN and CDR2 is SVGIG (reference sequence). CDR3 length equals 13 residues. DNA for the CDR3: TGTGCCTGGTGTCCAGGGGGGGATTACGAGCAGTACTTC. It codes for CAWCPGGDYEQYF.

The CDR3: CASSPGDLRYEQYF. The CDR3, as DNA: TGTGCCAGCAGCCCTGGGGACTTACGCTACGAGCAGTACTTC. The chain joins TRBV9 to TRBJ2-7; maybe TRBD2 (6 bases). The CDR3 is made up of 14 amino acids. The V gene lost 4 bases and the J gene lost 3 bases, with 14 bases spanning the gap. Per germline, CDR1 SGDLS and CDR2 YYNGEE.

This chain connects TRBV6-5 to TRBJ2-5; 7 bases fit TRBD1. Losses at the gene ends were 2 bases for V and 1 base for J; bases not matched to a gene: 1. The CDR3 spans 14 residues. Germline CDR1 MNHEY, CDR2 SVGAGI. CDR3 nucleotides: TGTGCCAGCAGTTACAGGGGGCCCCAAGAGACCCAGTACTTC. This gives the protein CASSYRGPQETQYF.

This rearrangement joins TRBV18 to TRBJ1-1; D possibly corresponds to TRBD1 (6 bases). The CDR3 totals 12 residues. In germline, CDR1 is KGHSH, CDR2 LQKENI. The V and J ends lost 3 bases and 6 bases respectively, with 8 bases between them. The CDR3 DNA reads TGTGCCAGCTCACCGGGGGCTCCTGAAGCTTTCTTT. Its translation: CASSPGAPEAFF.

The chain is built from TRBV19 and TRBJ2-7; possibly TRBD1 or TRBD2 for D (6 bases each). The germline gives CDR1 LNHDA, CDR2 SQIVND (reference sequence). V dropped 3 bases and J dropped 2 bases, with 20 bases sitting between them. CDR3 size: 17 residues. DNA for the CDR3: TGTGCCAGTAGTATGGGGGGATTGACAGGAATAGCCTACGAGCAGTACTTC. The encoded protein is CASSMGGLTGIAYEQYF.

The gene calls are TRBV11-3 and TRBJ1-2; perhaps TRBD1 as D (5 bases). V was cut by 4 bases and J by 5 bases, with 17 bases left in between. Germline CDR1 is SGHNT and CDR2 is YENEEA. CDR3 length equals 15 residues. For the CDR3, the DNA is TGTGCCAGCAGCTCCTCCTCCGGGGCGAATTATGGCTACACCTTC. It codes for CASSSSSGANYGYTF.

This clone showed up just a few times. The chain recombines TRBV5-1 with TRBJ1-2; 8 nucleotides agree with TRBD1. The J segment lost 4 bases and the V segment lost 4 bases, leaving 6 bases of the junction unmatched. Per germline, CDR1 SGHRS and CDR2 YFSETQ. The CDR3 totals 14 residues. CDR3 DNA sequence: TGCGCCAGCAGCGAAGCGGGACAGGCCTATGGCTACACCTTC. This gives the protein CASSEAGQAYGYTF.

The genes are TRBV11-1 and TRBJ2-1; D not resolved. V shed 10 bases and J shed 12 bases, with 34 bases lying between them. Germline CDR1 and CDR2: SGHAT and FQDESV (reference sequence). The CDR3 is 17 amino acids. CDR3 residues: CATEAPPRNRRGPRQFF. The CDR3 nucleotides read TGTGCCACCGAGGCTCCTCCGCGGAACCGCCGAGGACCGCGGCAGTTCTTC.

This clone appeared a few times. The V call is TRBV30, the J call TRBJ2-7, with D hard to call. The V gene's germline CDR1 is GTSNPN and CDR2 SVGIG (reference sequence). Trimming pared 4 bases from V and 2 bases from J, leaving 6 bases between. There are 11 residues in the CDR3. This CDR3 is CAWKGPYEQYF. The CDR3 DNA sequence: TGTGCCTGGAAGGGCCCCTACGAGCAGTACTTC.

This chain links TRBV2 with TRBJ2-7; a weak D match, TRBD2 (5 bases). V lost 0 bases, J lost 9 bases, and 12 bases lay in between. Germline values: CDR1 SNHLY, CDR2 FYNNEI. There are 13 residues in the CDR3. The DNA for the CDR3 is TGTGCCAGCAGTGAAGCGCGAGGGTTCGGGCAGTACTTC. It encodes CASSEARGFGQYF.

This clone was found a few times. The rearrangement links TRBV4-1 to TRBJ2-1; no clear D. The V and J ends lost 1 base and 9 bases respectively, with 7 bases between them. In germline, CDR1 is MGHRA, CDR2 YSYEKL. The CDR3 contains 12 residues. CDR3 bases: TGCGCCAGCAGCCAAGGATGGGGTGAGCAGTTCTTC. Translation gives CASSQGWGEQFF.

The chain is built from TRBV7-2 and TRBJ2-7, with D hard to call. This CDR3 is built from 12 residues. V dropped 1 base and J dropped 4 bases, with 5 bases sitting between them. CDR1 is SGHTA, CDR2 FQGNSA, per germline. The CDR3 coding sequence is TGTGCCAGCAGCTTAGGCTCGTACGAGCAGTACTTC. It is translated as CASSLGSYEQYF. Drawing the rest from reference TRBV7-2 and TRBJ2-7, the complete variable domain is GAGVSQSPSNKVTEKGKDVELRCDPISGHTALYWYRQSLGQGLEFLIYFQGNSAPDKSGLPSDRFSAERTGGSVSTLTIQRTQQEDSAVYLCASSLGSYEQYFGPGTRLTVT.

This clone was seen just once. The gene calls are TRBV5-5 and TRBJ2-5; TRBD1 matches at 9 bases. V lost 1 base and J lost 4; bases outside the gene matches: 5. The CDR3 is 15 residues long. Germline V gene sequence: CDR1 SGHKS, CDR2 YYEKEE (reference sequence). The CDR3 nucleotides are TGTGCCAGCAGCTTGCGGGGACAGGGACGAGAGACCCAGTACTTC. Translation: CASSLRGQGRETQYF. Supplemented by reference TRBV5-5 and TRBJ2-5, the full variable domain reads DAGVTQSPTHLIKTRGQQVTLRCSPISGHKSVSWYQQVLGQGPQFIFQYYEKEERGRGNFPDRFSARQFPNYSSELNVNALLLGDSALYLCASSLRGQGRETQYFGPGTRLLVL.

There are a few counts of this clone. The V gene is TRBV11-2, the J gene TRBJ1-2; unclear D gene. Germline V gene lookup returns CDR1 SGHAT and CDR2 FQNNGV. The CDR3 loop spans 12 amino acids. V shed 6 bases and J shed 7 bases, with 12 bases lying between them. The CDR3 reads CASSFLGSGYTF. The CDR3 nucleotides are TGTGCCAGCAGTTTCCTAGGGAGTGGCTACACCTTC.

This chain uses TRBV7-9 with TRBJ1-6; D gene ambiguous. CDR1 is SEHNR and CDR2 is FQNEAQ in the germline V gene (reference sequence). The V end was cut by 11 bases, the J end by 4 bases, with 15 bases between. This CDR3 spans 14 amino acids. DNA of the CDR3: TGTGCCGCCCCCCGGAGAGATTATAATTCACCCCTCCACTTT. Translated, it gives CAAPRRDYNSPLHF.

The CDR3 loop reads CASSEGAYYEQYF. Here the CDR3 DNA reads TGCGCCAGCAGTGAGGGAGCCTACTACGAGCAGTACTTC. This chain links TRBV10-2 with TRBJ2-7; D not certain. Trimming took off 2 bases at V and 3 bases at J, with 8 bases between the two ends. Germline V CDR1 and CDR2: WSHSY, SAAADI. CDR3 length: 13 residues.

The chain couples TRBV28 to TRBJ1-4; a possible D gene is TRBD1 (5 bases). CDR1 MDHEN and CDR2 SYDVKM come from the germline V gene. The V end lost 5 bases, the J end lost 8 bases, and 18 bases lay between the germline ends. The CDR3 length is 15 residues. As DNA, the CDR3 is TGTGCCAGCAGTCAAACTGGGGGTGTAGGCGAAAAACTGTTTTTT. Residues: CASSQTGGVGEKLFF.

V is TRBV11-3 and J is TRBJ2-3; 13 bases align to TRBD2. The CDR3 is 19 residues long. J gave up 2 bases and V 4 bases, and 12 bases lay outside the gene matches. The germline V gene encodes CDR1 SGHNT and CDR2 YENEEA. The CDR3 sequence is CASSSTTVTSGGVTDTQYF. DNA of the CDR3: TGTGCCAGCAGCTCAACAACCGTTACTAGCGGGGGGGTCACAGATACGCAGTATTTT.

The chain combines TRBV5-1 with TRBJ2-3; tentatively, D is TRBD1 (7 bases). The CDR3 sequence is 15 residues long. Germline loops: CDR1 SGHRS, CDR2 YFSETQ. With 2 bases removed from V and 2 bases from J, the gap between germline ends came to 12 bases. Written as DNA, the CDR3 is TGCGCCAGCAGCTTTGGCAGGGGGGTCACAGATACGCAGTATTTT. It codes for CASSFGRGVTDTQYF.